The 24 T cell receptor beta chains below all came from one sample that was sequenced in a study of PD-L1 blockade in urothelial cancer. TCRdb keeps only in-frame clones here, not all; method: immunoSEQ multiplex PCR. This table holds roughly 42,000 clones, about 80% found once. The sequenced sample was PBMCs, obtained around atezolizumab (anti-PD-L1) treatment. These receptors originate from a man between 65 and 80 years old with urothelial cancer.

The chain is built from TRBV11-3 and TRBJ2-3; 11 bases agree with TRBD2. The V segment lost 1 base and the J segment 3 bases; nucleotides outside the gene matches: 0. From germline, CDR1 is SGHNT and CDR2 YENEEA. The CDR3 is 15 residues long. CDR3 loop: CASSLGTSGTDTQYF. The CDR3 DNA reads TGTGCCAGCAGCTTAGGGACTAGCGGGACAGATACGCAGTATTTT.

The CDR3 bases are TGTGCCAGCAGCGTTGGGACAGAAGAGACCCAGTACTTC. It codes for CASSVGTEETQYF. The chain combines TRBV5-5 with TRBJ2-5, with 7 bases identical to TRBD1. This CDR3 is 13 amino acids long. CDR1 SGHKS and CDR2 YYEKEE come from the germline V gene (reference sequence). The V gene end was trimmed by 4 bases and the J gene end by 3 bases; junction bases not matched to a gene: 3.

The rearrangement uses TRBV9 and TRBJ1-1; D gene ambiguous. The CDR3 extends over 14 amino acids. V dropped 0 bases and J dropped 2 bases, with 8 bases sitting between them. Per germline, CDR1 SGDLS and CDR2 YYNGEE. As DNA, the CDR3 is TGTGCCAGCAGCGTAGGGCCCAGTAACACTGAAGCTTTCTTT. This codes for CASSVGPSNTEAFF.

V and J are TRBV5-6 and TRBJ2-2; D is undetermined. The CDR3 is 14 amino acids. CDR1 and CDR2 from the germline V gene are SGHDT and YYEEEE. The V and J ends lost 5 bases and 3 bases respectively, with 11 bases between them. The CDR3 region has the DNA TGTGCCAGCAGTCCTCCTACCCACACCGGGGAGCTGTTTTTT. This translates into CASSPPTHTGELFF.

This clone was picked up one time. The chain is built from TRBV27 and TRBJ1-1; D unclear. CDR1 and CDR2 (germline): MNHEY, SMNVEV (reference sequence). CDR3 length: 15 residues. Between the trimmed V and J ends, which lost 0 bases and 5 bases, there was a span of 13 bases. For the CDR3, the DNA is TGTGCCAGCAGTTTATCCCCCCCTCGGGAAACTGAAGCTTTCTTT. This sequence encodes CASSLSPPRETEAFF.

The chain combines TRBV9 with TRBJ2-7; 9 bases line up with TRBD2. The V gene end was trimmed by 0 bases and the J gene end by 4 bases; junction bases not matched to a gene: 5. This CDR3 spans 15 amino acids. CDR1 is SGDLS, CDR2 YYNGEE, per germline. CDR3 sequence: CASSVASSGTYEQYF. The CDR3 DNA sequence: TGTGCCAGCAGCGTAGCCTCTAGCGGGACTTACGAGCAGTACTTC.

The chain uses TRBV27 and TRBJ2-1; 11 bases match TRBD2. Germline CDR1 and CDR2: MNHEY and SMNVEV (reference sequence). The CDR3 spans 17 residues. The junction had 11 bases not matched to a gene; V was cut back by 2 bases and J by 8 bases. CDR3 in DNA: TGTGCCAGCAGTTTAAGTCAGGTAGCGGGAGGGCCCGATGAGCAGTTCTTC. The encoded protein is CASSLSQVAGGPDEQFF.

The chain is built from TRBV5-4 and TRBJ1-2, with 8 bases identical to TRBD1. The CDR3 loop spans 15 amino acids. The trim removed 0 bases at V and 4 bases at J, leaving 5 bases unmatched. Looked up from germline, CDR1 is SGHNT and CDR2 is YYREEE (reference sequence). In DNA, the CDR3 is TGTGCCAGCAGCTTGGTGGGACAGGCCCCCTATGGCTACACCTTC. Amino acids: CASSLVGQAPYGYTF.

This chain connects TRBV27 to TRBJ1-2, with D tentatively TRBD1 (6 bases). The CDR3 length is 15 residues. V lost 3 bases and J 8 bases, leaving 19 bases between the germline ends. Germline assignment: CDR1 MNHEY and CDR2 SMNVEV (reference sequence). CDR3 coding DNA: TGTGCCAGCAGTTTGGGCGGGGGCGAGTTACTCGGCTACACCTTC. Amino acids: CASSLGGGELLGYTF.

This chain joins TRBV27 and TRBJ2-3, with 10 bases matching TRBD2. Germline CDR1 reads MNHEY; CDR2 reads SMNVEV (reference sequence). With V trimmed by 3 bases and J by 4 bases, 7 bases remained unmatched. There are 16 residues in the CDR3. This CDR3 is CASSFLSAGGPDTQYF. CDR3 coding DNA: TGTGCCAGCAGTTTTCTTTCAGCGGGAGGGCCAGATACGCAGTATTTT.

The chain uses TRBV27 and TRBJ1-1, with 8 bases identical to TRBD1. Germline assignment: CDR1 MNHEY and CDR2 SMNVEV (reference sequence). Unmatched junction bases numbered 8, after V lost 3 bases and J lost 11 bases. The CDR3 length is 13 residues. The CDR3: CASSFRDRRYAFF. CDR3 in DNA: TGTGCCAGCAGTTTCCGGGACAGGCGTTACGCTTTCTTT.

This rearrangement joins TRBV29-1 to TRBJ2-1, with D perhaps TRBD1 (5 bases). The CDR3 consists of 11 residues. CDR1 is SQVTM and CDR2 is ANQGSEA in the germline V gene. V gave up 7 bases and J gave up 8 bases, with 12 bases separating them. DNA of the CDR3: TGCAGCGCCAGGGATGGGGATGAGCAGTTCTTC. Protein product: CSARDGDEQFF.

The rearrangement links TRBV27 to TRBJ2-7, with TRBD2 matching over 13 bases. The germline CDR1 and CDR2 sequences are MNHEY and SMNVEV (reference sequence). The ends lost 4 bases at V and 7 bases at J; junction bases unmatched: 7. This CDR3 is built from 15 residues. The DNA for the CDR3 is TGTGCCAGCAGTTCTAGGGGACTAGCGGGAAGGGAGCAGTACTTC. Its protein is CASSSRGLAGREQYF.

The chain links TRBV6-1 to TRBJ1-3, with D possibly being TRBD1 (5 bases). This CDR3 has 15 residues. Germline lookup yields CDR1 MNHNS and CDR2 SASEGT. V dropped 2 bases and J dropped 0 bases, with 8 bases sitting between them. The CDR3 reads CASSEFGGSGNTIYF. The DNA for the CDR3 is TGTGCCAGCAGTGAATTCGGGGGCTCTGGAAACACCATATATTTT.

This chain uses TRBV5-1 with TRBJ2-7; weak D call: TRBD2 (6 bases). The CDR3 length is 16 residues. Trimming left V 0 bases short and J 0 bases short, with 13 bases between. Germline CDR1 reads SGHRS; CDR2 reads YFSETQ. For the CDR3, the DNA is TGCGCCAGCAGCTTGGATGTAGCGGTGAGCTCCTACGAGCAGTACTTC. It codes for CASSLDVAVSSYEQYF. The full variable domain, with the rest looked up from reference TRBV5-1 and TRBJ2-7, is KAGVTQTPRYLIKTRGQQVTLSCSPISGHRSVSWYQQTPGQGLQFLFEYFSETQRNKGNFPGRFSGRQFSNSRSEMNVSTLELGDSALYLCASSLDVAVSSYEQYFGPGTRLTVT.

The V gene is TRBV5-6, the J gene TRBJ2-1; D is ambiguous. The germline V gene encodes CDR1 SGHDT and CDR2 YYEEEE. The ends were cut back, 6 bases at V and 7 bases at J, with 20 bases in the middle. The CDR3 sequence is 15 residues long. The CDR3 DNA follows: TGTGCCAGCACCCCGCGGCGGATGATAATTAATGAGCAGTTCTTC. Residues: CASTPRRMIINEQFF.

This chain joins TRBV6-6 and TRBJ2-7; TRBD2 matches 15 bases. The CDR3 length is 16 residues. The germline V gene has CDR1 MNHNY and CDR2 SVGAGI (reference sequence). Losses at the gene ends were 0 bases for V and 12 bases for J; bases not matched to a gene: 9. The CDR3: CASSYSRGLAGGPGYF. CDR3 bases: TGTGCCAGCAGTTACTCGAGAGGACTAGCGGGAGGGCCAGGGTACTTC.

The CDR3: CASGGDGFLSGGYTF. CDR3 in DNA: TGTGCCAGCGGAGGTGACGGGTTTTTATCGGGGGGCTACACCTTC. V usage is TRBV2 and J usage is TRBJ1-2; D remains ambiguous. Germline V CDR1 and CDR2: SNHLY, FYNNEI. The CDR3 contains 15 residues. Trimming left V 8 bases short and J 8 bases short, with 24 bases between.

There are a few counts of this clone. The chain is built from TRBV19 and TRBJ2-3; 7 nucleotides line up with TRBD2. CDR3 length: 15 residues. In germline, CDR1 is LNHDA, CDR2 SQIVND (reference sequence). The J segment lost 5 bases and the V segment lost 5 bases, leaving 10 bases of the junction unmatched. CDR3 in DNA: TGTGCCAGTAGTTACGGACTAGTAGGAGGAGATACGCAGTATTTT. Translated: CASSYGLVGGDTQYF.

The J gene is TRBJ2-2, the V gene TRBV7-2; no firm D call. This CDR3 is built from 14 residues. The V end lost 4 bases, the J end lost 5 bases, and 11 bases lay between the germline ends. Germline assignment: CDR1 SGHTA and CDR2 FQGNSA. The CDR3 DNA sequence: TGTGCCAGCAGCTCTTACAGTTTTACCGGGGAGCTGTTTTTT. Its protein is CASSSYSFTGELFF.

The chain couples TRBV4-3 to TRBJ1-5; no firm D call. V lost 0 bases and J 6 bases, leaving 12 bases between the germline ends. The CDR3 contains 15 residues. CDR1 LGHNA and CDR2 YSLEER come from the germline V gene. The CDR3, as DNA: TGCGCCAGCAGCCAAGATGTACTAGGGTTTCAGCCCCAGCATTTT. Its protein is CASSQDVLGFQPQHF.

The rearrangement links TRBV19 to TRBJ2-1; 8 nucleotides agree with TRBD2. J gave up 5 bases and V 5 bases, and 11 bases lay outside the gene matches. The CDR3 length is 16 residues. The germline V gene has CDR1 LNHDA and CDR2 SQIVND (reference sequence). The CDR3 bases are TGTGCCAGTAGTTTTCGCATACTAGCGGACCACAATGAGCAGTTCTTC. Translation gives CASSFRILADHNEQFF.

The chain combines TRBV14 with TRBJ2-5; 7 positions agree with TRBD1. This CDR3 comprises 14 residues. Trimming at V came to 5 bases and at J to 5 bases, leaving 8 bases not matched to a gene. Germline lookup yields CDR1 SGHDN and CDR2 FVKESK. The CDR3 is CASSRQGEGETQYF. CDR3 coding DNA: TGTGCCAGCAGCAGACAGGGTGAGGGGGAGACCCAGTACTTC.

V is TRBV19 and J is TRBJ1-4; D not certain. The V and J ends lost 6 bases and 0 bases respectively, with 11 bases between them. Germline-derived CDR1 and CDR2 are LNHDA and SQIVND (reference sequence). The CDR3 contains 15 residues. This CDR3 reads CASSPYKATNEKLFF. The CDR3 DNA reads TGTGCCAGTAGCCCTTACAAAGCAACTAATGAAAAACTGTTTTTT.